This TCR beta chain derives from a study of blood T cells in healthy people across ages. General study results and limits: One million T cells yielded diversity estimates that were considered underestimates.

Peripheral blood samples of around 9.3 milliliters were drawn from each donor. A second PCR of about 7 to 12 cycles used a sample-barcoded 5' primer and a J-beta primer mix. TCRdb recomputed calls from the 5' RACE reads with MiXCR, one row per CDR3 protein. The sample lists roughly 500,000 distinct CDR3 sequences; 27% were seen once. Details on this clonotype: Its specificity is unknown.

The TCR sequence derives from a woman in her 70s in good health. What was sequenced was blood.

The CDR3 bases are TGTGCCAGCAGCCCAGGACCGACCTTCTTTGGAAACACCATATATTTT. Its protein is CASSPGPTFFGNTIYF. The J gene is TRBJ1-3, the V gene TRBV5-5; D is uncertain. CDR3 size: 16 residues. Per the germline V gene, CDR1 is SGHKS and CDR2 is YYEKEE (reference sequence). V dropped 4 bases and J dropped 3 bases, with 17 bases sitting between them. Looking up the rest from reference TRBV5-5 and TRBJ1-3 gives the full variable domain: DAGVTQSPTHLIKTRGQQVTLRCSPISGHKSVSWYQQVLGQGPQFIFQYYEKEERGRGNFPDRFSARQFPNYSSELNVNALLLGDSALYLCASSPGPTFFGNTIYFGEGSWLTVV.